The sequence of this T cell receptor (beta chain) was determined in a study of shared clonotypes between healthy human individuals. For the study at large: Every donor yielded three CD4 naive, three CD4 memory, two CD8 naive and one CD8 memory plate. Overall study results and limits: Non-shared clonotypes displayed generation probabilities falling below those of clonotypes present in all four donors.

Naive CD8 cells lacked CD45RO and underwent positive selection for CCR7, leaving out terminally differentiated effector memory CD45RA+ cells. The assay was run at deep level. In the study's own analysis: Filtering was not the same, since immunoSEQ gave junction-only sequences without quality scores. Assay: immunoSEQ multiplex PCR; the TCRdb copy retains only in-frame clones and omits some. That table supplies the V and J calls and clone size; D and trimming were determined from the DNA. The sample includes about 590,000 clones, less than 97% of them seen just once. This clone showed up just a few times. Its antigen is as yet unknown. Other nucleotide sequences in the sample specify the same CDR3. V was clipped by 5 bases and J by 4 bases, with 14 bases between them. Germline CDR1 and CDR2: LNHDA and SQIVND (reference sequence). The CDR3 spans 15 residues.

Source material: naive CD8+ T cells sorted from blood. This chain connects TRBV19 to TRBJ2-2; possible D gene TRBD1, 5 bases. This receptor was taken from a woman younger than 45 in good health. CDR3 nucleotide sequence: TGTGCCAGTAGTCGTACACAGGCGAGCACCGGGGAGCTGTTTTTT. Its translation: CASSRTQASTGELFF.